This T cell receptor (beta chain) stems from a study of blood T cell repertoires in COVID-19. About the study: Spain, Italy and the United States supplied samples that represented acute and convalescent COVID-19.

How the authors handled the data: Nucleated cell number was recorded as an estimate derived from reference gene primer amplification. Sequenced by immunoSEQ multiplex PCR; TCRdb stores in-frame clones only, minus some. V and J calls and clone size are those listed in that table; D and trimming were worked out from the DNA. The table lists about 400,000 clones, around 87% of them singletons, with under 3% in the top ten. Comment on this clone: Other nucleotide sequences from this sample produce the same CDR3.

The V gene lost 8 bases and the J gene lost 7 bases, with 18 bases spanning the gap. This CDR3 is 13 amino acids long. This TCR was recovered from a human donor in a cohort sampled during active COVID-19. The rearrangement links TRBV12-3 or TRBV12-4 to TRBJ2-7; a weak D match, TRBD2 (6 bases). Material for sequencing was peripheral blood. CDR3 residues: CASAKVPGVEQYF. In DNA form, the CDR3 reads TGTGCCAGCGCTAAGGTTCCGGGAGTAGAGCAGTACTTC.